The clone carrying this T cell receptor beta chain was counted once. The sample is drawn from a study of OX40 agonist ivuxolimab in advanced cancers. V lost 0 bases and J 8 bases, leaving 12 bases between the germline ends. Looked up from germline, CDR1 is SGHRS and CDR2 is YFSETQ. The CDR3 runs 15 residues. Method: immunoSEQ multiplex PCR; TCRdb's copy keeps in-frame clones and lacks some. The repertoire holds fewer than 90,000 clones, with around 84% as singletons. This chain connects TRBV5-1 to TRBJ1-6, with D unresolved. Sequenced here: CD4+ or CD8+ T cells sorted from blood, sampled in a trial of the OX40 agonist ivuxolimab. The sequence derives from an adult with an advanced solid tumor such as melanoma, head and neck, liver or kidney cancer. For the CDR3, the DNA is TGCGCCAGCAGCTTGGAATCGCTGGGGTATTCACCCCTCCACTTT. This sequence encodes CASSLESLGYSPLHF.